These 25 T cell receptor beta chains were sequenced from one sample in a study of T cells after yellow fever vaccination. TCRdb recomputed calls from the 5' RACE reads with MiXCR, one row per CDR3 protein. The sample lists 500,000 to 650,000 distinct CDR3 sequences, less than 20% occurring once. Specimen: PBMCs, collected 4 to 6 days after the first yellow fever vaccination. The origin of the receptors is a man aged 18 to 30 who received the YFV17D yellow fever vaccine.

V and J are TRBV5-1 and TRBJ1-4, with a possible D match to TRBD1 (5 bases). Trimming removed 1 base at V and 8 bases at J, with 21 bases between. Per germline, CDR1 SGHRS and CDR2 YFSETQ. CDR3 length equals 17 residues. The CDR3 sequence: CASSLFGRGAKEEKLFF. DNA for the CDR3: TGCGCCAGCAGCTTGTTTGGACGAGGGGCGAAGGAAGAAAAACTGTTTTTT.

The rearrangement joins TRBV5-1 to TRBJ1-2, with 10 nucleotides matching TRBD1. J lost 11 bases, V lost 5 bases, and 6 bases had no gene match. The CDR3 is 12 residues long. From germline, CDR1 is SGHRS and CDR2 YFSETQ. The CDR3 region has the DNA TGCGCCAGCAGTTCGGGACAGGGGCGATACACCTTC. Protein: CASSSGQGRYTF.

This clonotype has more than one count but fewer than ten. This rearrangement joins TRBV5-1 to TRBJ1-1; a possible D gene is TRBD1 (6 bases). Germline values: CDR1 SGHRS, CDR2 YFSETQ. The CDR3 is made up of 16 amino acids. The V end was cut by 1 base, the J end by 4 bases, with 17 bases between. The CDR3 protein is CASSLQVGGWSTEAFF. CDR3 bases: TGCGCCAGCAGCTTGCAGGTAGGGGGGTGGAGCACTGAAGCTTTCTTT. Full variable domain (rest looked up from reference TRBV5-1 and TRBJ1-1): KAGVTQTPRYLIKTRGQQVTLSCSPISGHRSVSWYQQTPGQGLQFLFEYFSETQRNKGNFPGRFSGRQFSNSRSEMNVSTLELGDSALYLCASSLQVGGWSTEAFFGQGTRLTVV.

This clonotype came up a few times. The gene calls are TRBV3-1 and TRBJ2-2; D not resolved. The CDR3 totals 15 residues. Germline V gives CDR1 LGHDT, CDR2 YNNKEL (reference sequence). V was trimmed by 2 bases and J by 6 bases, leaving 13 bases between them. The CDR3 region has the DNA TGTGCCAGCAGCCAAACGACCTTCTTCTCCGGGGAGCTGTTTTTT. It codes for CASSQTTFFSGELFF.

With regard to this clonotype: At one end, the junction sequence differs from germline, possibly due to a read error. V usage is TRBV19 and J usage is TRBJ2-1, with 10 bases lining up with TRBD1. CDR1 and CDR2 from the germline V gene are LNHDA and SQIVND (reference sequence). This CDR3 contains 15 residues. For the CDR3, the DNA is TGTGCCAGTAGTATCCGGGACAGGGGTATCAATCAGCAGTTCTTC. Encoded protein: CASSIRDRGINQQFF.

Ten or more counts support this clonotype. The chain has TRBV28 and TRBJ2-7, with D tentatively TRBD1 or TRBD2 (5 bases each). CDR3 length equals 15 residues. With 2 bases removed from V and 3 bases from J, the gap between germline ends came to 14 bases. The germline CDR1 and CDR2 sequences are MDHEN and SYDVKM. The CDR3 region is CASSLAGTIGYEQYF. Written as DNA, the CDR3 is TGTGCCAGCAGTTTAGCCGGGACGATTGGCTACGAGCAGTACTTC.

The chain couples TRBV12-3 or TRBV12-4 to TRBJ2-4, with TRBD2 as a possible D gene (6 bases). The V end was cut by 5 bases, the J end by 2 bases, with 16 bases between. This CDR3 has 16 residues. The CDR3 spells CASSPAGPPPKNIQYF. For the CDR3, the DNA is TGTGCCAGCAGTCCCGCGGGACCGCCCCCCAAAAACATTCAGTACTTC.

The chain recombines TRBV11-2 with TRBJ1-4; D is unresolved. V was clipped by 5 bases and J by 8 bases, with 18 bases between them. The germline V gene encodes CDR1 SGHAT and CDR2 FQNNGV. This CDR3 has 15 residues. CDR3 DNA: TGTGCCAGCAGCCCCCAACGCCACCTGAGGGAAAAACTGTTTTTT. The encoded protein is CASSPQRHLREKLFF. Using reference TRBV11-2 and TRBJ1-4 for the parts outside the CDR3, the full variable domain is EAGVAQSPRYKIIEKRQSVAFWCNPISGHATLYWYQQILGQGPKLLIQFQNNGVVDDSQLPKDRFSAERLKGVDSTLKIQPAKLEDSAVYLCASSPQRHLREKLFFGSGTQLSVL.

This clonotype was counted a few times. The V and J genes are TRBV4-1 and TRBJ2-3; the match to TRBD2 covers 14 bases. With V trimmed by 0 bases and J by 2 bases, 13 bases remained unmatched. This CDR3 is 21 amino acids long. Germline values: CDR1 MGHRA, CDR2 YSYEKL. The DNA of the CDR3 is TGCGCCAGCAGCCAAGATAGTGAAGGACTAGCGGGGGGTCGGGTCACAGATACGCAGTATTTT. Translating it yields CASSQDSEGLAGGRVTDTQYF.

The chain has TRBV4-3 and TRBJ1-5; 8 bases fit TRBD1. Germline V gene data show CDR1 as LGHNA and CDR2 as YSLEER. The CDR3 covers 14 residues. V lost 3 bases and J lost 6; bases outside the gene matches: 4. The CDR3 coding sequence is TGCGCCAGCAGCCACCGCGACAGGGGTCAGCCCCAGCATTTT. It specifies CASSHRDRGQPQHF.

V and J are TRBV5-1 and TRBJ2-2; no clear D gene. Germline V gene lookup returns CDR1 SGHRS and CDR2 YFSETQ. The V end lost 7 bases, the J end lost 4 bases, and 11 bases lay between the germline ends. The CDR3 sequence is 13 residues long. The CDR3 loop reads CASRAVGTGELFF. CDR3 DNA: TGCGCCAGCCGAGCTGTGGGCACCGGGGAGCTGTTTTTT.

The rearrangement joins TRBV7-2 to TRBJ2-2; 8 bases match TRBD2. CDR1 is SGHTA, CDR2 FQGNSA, per germline. CDR3 size: 14 residues. J was trimmed by 7 bases and V by 4 bases; bases with no gene match: 5. CDR3 sequence reads: CASSSGSGVGELFF. CDR3 in DNA: TGTGCCAGCAGCTCGGGTAGCGGGGTCGGGGAGCTGTTTTTT.

The sample holds a few counts of this clonotype. The chain employs TRBV18 and TRBJ1-6; D call uncertain. The CDR3 is made up of 16 amino acids. CDR1 is KGHSH and CDR2 is LQKENI in the germline V gene. Trimming pared 6 bases from V and 0 bases from J, leaving 12 bases between. The CDR3, as DNA: TGTGCCAGCTCCGAGATGGAGAGCTCCTATAATTCACCCCTCCACTTT. Its translation: CASSEMESSYNSPLHF.

This rearrangement joins TRBV11-2 to TRBJ1-1; TRBD1 matches at 10 bases. Germline V gene data show CDR1 as SGHAT and CDR2 as FQNNGV. CDR3 length: 18 amino acids. With V trimmed by 6 bases and J by 0 bases, 13 bases remained unmatched. CDR3 coding DNA: TGTGCCAGCAGACGGGGTTCGACAGGGGGCCCCTTGAACACTGAAGCTTTCTTT. This sequence encodes CASRRGSTGGPLNTEAFF. Together with reference TRBV11-2 and TRBJ1-1, the CDR3 gives the full variable domain: EAGVAQSPRYKIIEKRQSVAFWCNPISGHATLYWYQQILGQGPKLLIQFQNNGVVDDSQLPKDRFSAERLKGVDSTLKIQPAKLEDSAVYLCASRRGSTGGPLNTEAFFGQGTRLTVV.

This rearrangement joins TRBV3-1 to TRBJ1-1; D is uncertain. The CDR3 runs 12 residues. The V gene lost 4 bases and the J gene lost 3 bases, with 6 bases spanning the gap. The germline V gene encodes CDR1 LGHDT and CDR2 YNNKEL (reference sequence). Here the CDR3 reads CASSREHTEAFF. As DNA, the CDR3 is TGTGCCAGCAGCCGAGAACACACTGAAGCTTTCTTT.

J is TRBJ1-3 and V is TRBV4-3; D is unresolved. V was shortened by 0 bases and J by 0 bases, with 9 bases between the two germline ends. This CDR3 has 16 amino acids. Germline lookup yields CDR1 LGHNA and CDR2 YSLEER. The CDR3 reads CASSQDSGISGNTIYF. The CDR3 DNA reads as TGCGCCAGCAGCCAAGATTCGGGGATCTCTGGAAACACCATATATTTT.

The chain is built from TRBV5-1 and TRBJ1-1; 9 bases are a match to TRBD1. The CDR3 is 14 amino acids. Trimming took 2 bases from V and 5 from J; bases not matched to a gene: 4. In germline, CDR1 is SGHRS, CDR2 YFSETQ. As DNA, the CDR3 is TGCGCCAGCAGCTTTGACAGGGGGAGGACTGAAGCTTTCTTT. Its protein is CASSFDRGRTEAFF.

The rearrangement joins TRBV5-1 to TRBJ2-5; unclear D gene. CDR1 is SGHRS, CDR2 YFSETQ, per germline. CDR3 size: 14 residues. Trimming pared 3 bases from V and 2 bases from J, leaving 11 bases between. CDR3 in DNA: TGCGCCAGCAGCTCGAAAGCCCGACAAGAGACCCAGTACTTC. It is translated as CASSSKARQETQYF.

The sample holds a few counts of this clonotype. V usage is TRBV7-2 and J usage is TRBJ2-1; D is ambiguous. CDR1 and CDR2 from the germline V gene are SGHTA and FQGNSA. The CDR3 is 14 amino acids. Trimming shortened V by 1 base and J by 10 bases, and 14 bases separated the two germline ends. CDR3 loop: CASSLVVSEEEQFF. Here the CDR3 DNA reads TGTGCCAGCAGCTTAGTAGTCTCCGAGGAGGAGCAGTTCTTC.

The genes are TRBV11-2 and TRBJ1-6; no reliable D call. V was pared by 5 bases and J by 7 bases, with 15 bases between. Per the germline V gene, CDR1 is SGHAT and CDR2 is FQNNGV. CDR3 length: 15 amino acids. The DNA of the CDR3 is TGTGCCAGCAGCCTATGGACGGTGGTGAATTCACCCCTCCACTTT. It specifies CASSLWTVVNSPLHF. The entire variable domain, with the rest obtained from reference TRBV11-2 and TRBJ1-6, is as follows: EAGVAQSPRYKIIEKRQSVAFWCNPISGHATLYWYQQILGQGPKLLIQFQNNGVVDDSQLPKDRFSAERLKGVDSTLKIQPAKLEDSAVYLCASSLWTVVNSPLHFGNGTRLTVT.

V and J are TRBV9 and TRBJ1-2, with D hard to call. This CDR3 region has 14 residues. Trimming removed 0 bases from V and 5 bases from J, with 11 bases in between. Germline V gene sequence: CDR1 SGDLS, CDR2 YYNGEE. CDR3 residues: CASSVGVGVYGYTF. In DNA, the CDR3 is TGTGCCAGCAGCGTAGGAGTAGGAGTTTATGGCTACACCTTC. Combining the CDR3 with reference TRBV9 and TRBJ1-2 gives the whole variable domain DSGVTQTPKHLITATGQRVTLRCSPRSGDLSVYWYQQSLDQGLQFLIQYYNGEERAKGNILERFSAQQFPDLHSELNLSSLELGDSALYFCASSVGVGVYGYTFGSGTRLTVV.

This clonotype was counted only a few times. J is TRBJ2-3 and V is TRBV5-1; a weak D match, TRBD2 (5 bases). The V gene's germline CDR1 is SGHRS and CDR2 YFSETQ. Trimming cost V 3 bases and J 2 bases, with 13 bases left between them. The CDR3 runs to 15 residues. In nucleotides, the CDR3 is TGCGCCAGCAGCTCCCGGGGTCAGACCACAGATACGCAGTATTTT. This gives the protein CASSSRGQTTDTQYF.

Only a few counts were recorded for this clonotype. The V gene is TRBV6-2 or TRBV6-3, the J gene TRBJ2-4; D uncertain. The germline V gene has CDR1 MNHEY and CDR2 SVGEGT. The V gene lost 8 bases and the J gene lost 1 base, with 9 bases spanning the gap. There are 13 residues in the CDR3. CDR3 bases: TGTGCCAGCTCAGGTCCGGCCAAAAACATTCAGTACTTC. Residues: CASSGPAKNIQYF.

This chain uses TRBV20-1 with TRBJ1-6; D gene ambiguous. The CDR3 has 14 amino acids. Trimming removed 3 bases at V and 7 bases at J, with 13 bases between. The V gene's germline CDR1 is DFQATT and CDR2 SNEGSKA (reference sequence). The CDR3 reads CSASLVIVNSPLHF. CDR3 nucleotides: TGCAGTGCTAGTTTGGTTATCGTCAATTCACCCCTCCACTTT.

The chain employs TRBV6-1 and TRBJ2-1; TRBD1 matches 9 bases. Looked up from germline, CDR1 is MNHNS and CDR2 is SASEGT. The CDR3 has 13 amino acids. J was trimmed by 4 bases and V by 8 bases; bases with no gene match: 3. CDR3 DNA sequence: TGTGCCAGCCGACAGGGGGGATACAATGAGCAGTTCTTC. Translating gives CASRQGGYNEQFF.